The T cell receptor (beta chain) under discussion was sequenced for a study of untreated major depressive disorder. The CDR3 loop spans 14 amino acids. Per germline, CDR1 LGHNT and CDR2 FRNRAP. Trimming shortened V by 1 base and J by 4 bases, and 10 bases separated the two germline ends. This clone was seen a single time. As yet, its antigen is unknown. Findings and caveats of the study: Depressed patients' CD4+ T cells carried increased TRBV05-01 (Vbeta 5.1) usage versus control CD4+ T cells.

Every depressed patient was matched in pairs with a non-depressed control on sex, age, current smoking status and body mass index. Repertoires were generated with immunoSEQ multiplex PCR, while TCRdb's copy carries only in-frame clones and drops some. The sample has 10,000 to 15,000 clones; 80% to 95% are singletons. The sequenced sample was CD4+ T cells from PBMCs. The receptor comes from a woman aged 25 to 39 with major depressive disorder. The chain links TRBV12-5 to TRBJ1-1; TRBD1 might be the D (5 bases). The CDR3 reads CASGLGQGGTEAFF. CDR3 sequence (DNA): TGTGCTAGTGGTTTGGGTCAGGGAGGCACTGAAGCTTTCTTT.